The rows below give T cell receptor beta chains drawn from one sample of a study of memory CD4+ T cells and cytomegalovirus serostatus. The protocol was immunoSEQ multiplex PCR, while the TCRdb copy is restricted to in-frame clones and leaves out a portion. The sample carries about 50,000 clones, approximately 83% recorded once. Sequenced material: memory CD4+ T cells from blood. The receptor source for this set is an adult in good health and CMV-seronegative. CDR3s include the opening cysteine and the closing phenylalanine or tryptophan. D genes are given only for firm matches. The size field is filled for only some rows; it gives once, few, many or a size class.

CDR3nt,CDR3aa,j_gene,abundance,v_gene,d_gene
TGTGCCAGCAGTTTTGGACAGGGGGCGTTAGCAGATACGCAGTATTTT,CASSFGQGALADTQYF,TRBJ2-3,NA,TRBV27,TRBD1
TGCGCCAGCAGCTTGGCCTCGAGTAACACTGAAGCTTTCTTT,CASSLASSNTEAFF,TRBJ1-1,few,TRBV5-1,NA
TGTGCCAGCAGTCCCCCGGGGCAGGGGAACTCCGAGCAGTACTTC,CASSPPGQGNSEQYF,TRBJ2-7,NA,TRBV6-6,NA
TGTGCCAGCAGCTCAGGCCGGGGGGTGACAGATACGCAGTATTTT,CASSSGRGVTDTQYF,TRBJ2-3,NA,TRBV5-4,TRBD2
TGCAGCGTTGTGGGTAGCGGGCCTTACAATGAGCAGTTCTTC,CSVVGSGPYNEQFF,TRBJ2-1,NA,TRBV29-1,TRBD2
TGTGCCAGCAGTTTAATGGGACAGGGTAGGGTGGGTCAGCCCCAGCATTTT,CASSLMGQGRVGQPQHF,TRBJ1-5,NA,TRBV27,TRBD1
TGTGCCAGCAGTGCGGCGACAGGCCGGAGCTCCTACAATGAGCAGTTCTTC,CASSAATGRSSYNEQFF,TRBJ2-1,NA,TRBV6-1,NA
TGTGCCAGCAGAATGGCGGAAGCACAAAGTCAGCCCCAGCATTTT,CASRMAEAQSQPQHF,TRBJ1-5,NA,TRBV27,NA
TGTGCCAGCAGCGTGGGGGGCTACGAGCAGTACTTC,CASSVGGYEQYF,TRBJ2-7,NA,TRBV7-2,NA
TGCGCCAGCAGCTCAGGGGATCGGAATCAGCCCCAGCATTTT,CASSSGDRNQPQHF,TRBJ1-5,NA,TRBV5-1,NA
TGTGCCAGCAGTTTAACCAGGGGGGCACATGAAAAACTGTTTTTT,CASSLTRGAHEKLFF,TRBJ1-4,few,TRBV27,TRBD1
TGTGCCAGCAGCGACCGACAGGGTAATGAAAAACTGTTTTTT,CASSDRQGNEKLFF,TRBJ1-4,few,TRBV6-1,TRBD1
TGTGCCAGGGGACAGGGCGTGAGATATTTT,CARGQGVRYF,TRBJ2-3,once,TRBV19,TRBD1